This entry concerns a single T cell receptor beta chain. The antigen is undetermined. This entry is derived from a study of T cell responses to AZD1222 COVID-19 vaccine. Study-level findings and limits: Among vaccine-associated CD4 TCRs, coverage spanned spike, with dominance at 160-218 and 743-854. Just five or six AZD1222 recipients were seropositive at baseline. Repertoire samples came only from after the peak T cell response. Spike-specific TCRs gained breadth and depth after people received two AZD1222 doses.

Assay used: immunoSEQ multiplex PCR; TCRdb lists only in-frame clones, some missing. The sample contains approximately 98,000 clones, about nine tenths of which appear only once. This specimen consisted of peripheral blood, obtained on day 0 of MenACWY control vaccination. The TCR comes from an adult in good health.

The CDR3 DNA follows: TGTGCCAGCAGCAAAGCGCTTTCTCGGACAGGGGGGATAACCTACGAGCAGTACTTC. Its protein is CASSKALSRTGGITYEQYF. The gene calls are TRBV21-1 and TRBJ2-7; the D segment call TRBD1 is taken from the table without a DNA check. TRBV21-1 is described as a pseudogene. The length of the CDR3 is 19 residues.